These T cell receptor beta chains were read from a single sample in a study of T cell changes during pregnancy in multiple sclerosis. Repertoires were generated with immunoSEQ multiplex PCR, while TCRdb's copy carries only in-frame clones and drops some. Of approximately 90,000 clones detected, around 94% appear once; the ten largest clones hold 0.65% to 0.95%. The sample in question was peripheral blood, obtained in the third trimester of pregnancy. The receptors originated from a female donor with multiple sclerosis, enrolled in a pregnancy study. Both conserved end residues are part of each CDR3. D genes are given only for firm matches. The size field is filled for only some rows; it gives once, few, many or a size class.

>.|TRBJ2-3|TRBD2|TRBV30
TGTGCCTGGAGCTGGGGGCGGGAGGGCCGGGTTCCCGCAGATACGCAGTATTTT
CAWSWGREGRVPADTQYF
>.|TRBJ2-1|.|TRBV7-9
TGTGCCAGCAGCAAGGACGGTAGGGGCAATGAGCAGTTCTTC
CASSKDGRGNEQFF
>.|TRBJ2-7|TRBD2|TRBV10-3
TGTGCCATCAGTGAGTCGGGGGAGGGCCGAGTTCGGTACGAGCAGTACTTC
CAISESGEGRVRYEQYF
>.|TRBJ1-2|TRBD1|TRBV29-1
TGCAGCGTTGAAGATTGGAATGGACAGGGGTCTAACTATGGCTACACCTTC
CSVEDWNGQGSNYGYTF
>.|TRBJ1-5|.|TRBV27
TGTGCCAGCACTGCGGGGGGGAGGAATCAGCCCCAGCATTTT
CASTAGGRNQPQHF
>.|TRBJ2-1|TRBD2|TRBV5-1
TGCGCCAGCAGCTTGTCACTAGCGGGAGCCAATGAGCAGTTCTTC
CASSLSLAGANEQFF
>.|TRBJ2-7|TRBD1|TRBV7-8
TGTGCCAGCAGCGCGGACAGGGGGCGCAAGCAGTACTTC
CASSADRGRKQYF
>once|TRBJ1-2|TRBD1|TRBV19
TGTGCCAGTAGCCCGGGACAGGTCTTTGGCTACACCTTC
CASSPGQVFGYTF
>.|TRBJ2-5|.|TRBV5-1
TGCGCCAGCAGCTCAACAGGGTCTCCAGAGACCCAGTACTTC
CASSSTGSPETQYF
>.|TRBJ2-1|TRBD2|TRBV30
TGTGCCCTGACTAGCGGAGGATGGTCCTACAATGAGCAGTTCTTC
CALTSGGWSYNEQFF
>.|TRBJ1-4|TRBD1|TRBV9
TGTGCCAGCAGCCCGGAGGACAGGGGCGATGAAAAACTGTTTTTT
CASSPEDRGDEKLFF
>.|TRBJ2-7|.|TRBV4-1
TGCGCCAGCAGCCAAGAGCAAATATCACGGTTATCCTACGAGCAGTACTTC
CASSQEQISRLSYEQYF
>.|TRBJ1-1|.|TRBV16
TGTGCCAGCAGCCAATCGGCCGCCACTGAAGCTTTCTTT
CASSQSAATEAFF
>.|TRBJ2-1|.|TRBV19
TGTGCCAGTAGTTCCACAGGGTACAATGAGCAGTTCTTC
CASSSTGYNEQFF
>.|TRBJ2-3|TRBD2|TRBV7-2
TGTGCCAGCAGTCATAGCGGGAGGGGGTCAGATACGCAGTATTTT
CASSHSGRGSDTQYF
>.|TRBJ1-1|.|TRBV7-9
TGTGCCAGCAGCCACGGGACAAACACTGAAGCTTTCTTT
CASSHGTNTEAFF
>.|TRBJ2-1|.|TRBV1
TGCACCAGCAGCCAAAGTTCGGGCAATGAGCAGTTCTTC
CTSSQSSGNEQFF
>.|TRBJ2-3|TRBD2|TRBV2
TGTGCCAGCACCAAAGGTTGGCTAGCGGGCACAGATACGCAGTATTTT
CASTKGWLAGTDTQYF
>once|TRBJ2-7|.|TRBV2
TGTGCCAGCAGTGACAGGGTACCCTACGAGCAGTACTTC
CASSDRVPYEQYF
>.|TRBJ2-1|TRBD2|TRBV4-1
TGCGCCAGCAGACTCCTAGCGGGAGTTGGGAATGAGCAGTTCTTC
CASRLLAGVGNEQFF
>.|TRBJ2-7|.|TRBV30
TGTGCCTGGAGTGGGGACATCCCCTACGAGCAGTACTTC
CAWSGDIPYEQYF
>once|TRBJ1-1|.|TRBV27
TGTGCCAGCAGTTTCTCCCAGGGGACTGAAGCTTTCTTT
CASSFSQGTEAFF
>.|TRBJ2-3|TRBD2|TRBV4-2
TGTGCCAGCAGCCAAAGAGCTAGCGGGAGTAGAACAGATACGCAGTATTTT
CASSQRASGSRTDTQYF
>.|TRBJ2-1|.|TRBV7-9
TGTGCCAGCAGCTTAGTTATGTCCGGGAGAGGGAATGAGCAGTTCTTC
CASSLVMSGRGNEQFF
>.|TRBJ1-1|.|TRBV27
TGTGCCAGCAGTTTTGGCGGGGCCAACACTGAAGCTTTCTTT
CASSFGGANTEAFF
>once|TRBJ2-5|TRBD1|TRBV10-1
TGCGCCAGCAGTGAGGACAGGGCCACGGAGACCCAGTACTTC
CASSEDRATETQYF
>.|TRBJ2-1|TRBD2|TRBV19
TGTGCCAGTAGTATTAGATATAGCGGGAGATCACAGGACAATGAGCAGTTCTTC
CASSIRYSGRSQDNEQFF
>.|TRBJ2-3|TRBD2|TRBV5-1
TGCGCCAGCAGCTTGACTAGCGGTGGCACAGATACGCAGTATTTT
CASSLTSGGTDTQYF
>.|TRBJ2-3|.|TRBV4-3
TGCGCCAGCAGCCAAAGCGTAAGCACAGATACGCAGTATTTT
CASSQSVSTDTQYF
>.|TRBJ1-2|.|TRBV2
TGTGCCAGCAGAGAGGCGCAACGGTCGAACTATGGCTACACCTTC
CASREAQRSNYGYTF
>.|TRBJ2-7|TRBD1|TRBV29-1
TGCAGTCATAGAGACAGGGTCAACGAGCAGTACTTC
CSHRDRVNEQYF
>.|TRBJ2-5|.|TRBV28
TGTGCCAGCAGCCCGCTTGGGAGTGCCAGAGAGACCCAGTACTTC
CASSPLGSARETQYF
>.|TRBJ2-2|TRBD2|TRBV27
TGTGCCAGCGGGACTAGCGACACCGGGGAGCTGTTTTTT
CASGTSDTGELFF
>few|TRBJ2-7|.|TRBV7-9
TGTGCCAGCAGCTCGAACTTATCGGGCGAGCAGTACTTC
CASSSNLSGEQYF
>.|TRBJ2-2|TRBD2|TRBV5-1
TGCGCCAGCAGCTTACCACTAGCGGGAGGGCCAACCGGGGAGCTGTTTTTT
CASSLPLAGGPTGELFF
>once|TRBJ1-3|TRBD1|TRBV28
TGTGCCAGCAGTCCCCCGACAGGGTTGGCCCGCCACTCTGGAAACACCATATATTTT
CASSPPTGLARHSGNTIYF
>.|TRBJ2-2|.|TRBV19
TGTGCCAGTAGTCCCCGTGTAGGGGTAAACACCGGGGAGCTGTTTTTT
CASSPRVGVNTGELFF